This T cell receptor beta chain was recovered during a study of lymphopenia after photon versus proton radiotherapy. About this clone itself: The antigen is not known.

Overall study findings and caveats: Oligoclonal CD8+ Temra expansion after nadir drove photon patients' diversity drop. Survival link was tested only in deceased patients; proton benefit remains a possibility. Relative stability marked proton patients; photon patients lost diversity and naive cells.

Using immunoSEQ multiplex PCR, the repertoire was profiled, and TCRdb retains in-frame clones only, with some absent. The data contain tens of thousands of clones, roughly 83% of them seen just once; the ten biggest clones take up around 2%. The CDR3 loop spans 15 amino acids. Trimming took off 2 bases at V and 5 bases at J, with 16 bases between the two ends. Germline loops: CDR1 SGHVS, CDR2 FNYEAQ. The V call is TRBV7-6, the J call TRBJ2-7, with a weak D call TRBD2 (5 bases). Specimen: peripheral blood, collected from a patient treated with proton-based radiotherapy. This TCR came from a man aged 60-69 years with pancreatic cancer. CDR3 in DNA: TGTGCCAGCAGCTTAATGACTTTCGGAGCGGACGAGCAGTACTTC. This gives the protein CASSLMTFGADEQYF.